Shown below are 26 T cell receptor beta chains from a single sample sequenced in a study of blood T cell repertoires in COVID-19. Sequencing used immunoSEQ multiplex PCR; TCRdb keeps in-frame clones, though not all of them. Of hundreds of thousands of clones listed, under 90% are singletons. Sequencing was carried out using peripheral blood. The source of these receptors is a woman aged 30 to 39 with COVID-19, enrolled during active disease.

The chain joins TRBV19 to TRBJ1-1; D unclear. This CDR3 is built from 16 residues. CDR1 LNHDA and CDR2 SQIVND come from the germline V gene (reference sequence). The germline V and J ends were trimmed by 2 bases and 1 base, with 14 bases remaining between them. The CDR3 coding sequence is TGTGCCAGTAGTATATCTGAGTCAGGATCGAACACTGAAGCTTTCTTT. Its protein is CASSISESGSNTEAFF.

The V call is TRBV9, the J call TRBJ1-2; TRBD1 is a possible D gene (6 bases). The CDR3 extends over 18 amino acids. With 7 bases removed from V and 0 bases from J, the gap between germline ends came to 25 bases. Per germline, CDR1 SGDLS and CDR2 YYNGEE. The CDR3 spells CASPTSPKRTVPNYGYTF. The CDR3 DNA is TGTGCCAGCCCCACAAGCCCGAAAAGGACAGTCCCTAACTATGGCTACACCTTC.

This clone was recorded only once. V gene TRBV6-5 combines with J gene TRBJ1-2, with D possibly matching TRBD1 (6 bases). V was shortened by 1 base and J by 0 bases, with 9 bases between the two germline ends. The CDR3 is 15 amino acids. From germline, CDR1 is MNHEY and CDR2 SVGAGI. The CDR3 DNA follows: TGTGCCAGCAGTTACTTGACAGGTTCTAACTATGGCTACACCTTC. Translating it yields CASSYLTGSNYGYTF.

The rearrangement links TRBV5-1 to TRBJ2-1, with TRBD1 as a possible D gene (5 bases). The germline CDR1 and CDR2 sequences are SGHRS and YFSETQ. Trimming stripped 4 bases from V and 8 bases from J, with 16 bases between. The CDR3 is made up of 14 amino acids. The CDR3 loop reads CASSASKGVDEQFF. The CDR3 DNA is TGCGCCAGCAGCGCCTCCAAAGGGGTTGATGAGCAGTTCTTC. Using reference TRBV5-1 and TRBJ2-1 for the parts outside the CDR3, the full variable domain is KAGVTQTPRYLIKTRGQQVTLSCSPISGHRSVSWYQQTPGQGLQFLFEYFSETQRNKGNFPGRFSGRQFSNSRSEMNVSTLELGDSALYLCASSASKGVDEQFFGPGTRLTVL.

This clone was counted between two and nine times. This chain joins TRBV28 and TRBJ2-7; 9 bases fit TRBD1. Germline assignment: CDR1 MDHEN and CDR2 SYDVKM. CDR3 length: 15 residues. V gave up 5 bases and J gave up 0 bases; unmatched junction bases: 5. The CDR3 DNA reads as TGTGCCAGCAGTCTCGGGACAGGGAACTCCTACGAGCAGTACTTC. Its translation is CASSLGTGNSYEQYF.

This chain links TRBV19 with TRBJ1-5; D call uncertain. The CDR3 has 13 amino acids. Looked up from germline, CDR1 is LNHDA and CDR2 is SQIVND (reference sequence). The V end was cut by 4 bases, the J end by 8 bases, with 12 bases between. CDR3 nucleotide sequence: TGTGCCAGTAGTACCTGGTCCCGGGAGCCCCAGCATTTT. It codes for CASSTWSREPQHF.

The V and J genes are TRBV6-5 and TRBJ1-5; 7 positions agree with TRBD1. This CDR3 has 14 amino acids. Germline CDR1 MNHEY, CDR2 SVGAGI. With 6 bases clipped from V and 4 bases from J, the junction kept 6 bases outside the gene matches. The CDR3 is CASSLRGANQPQHF. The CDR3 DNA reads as TGTGCCAGCAGCCTCAGGGGGGCAAATCAGCCCCAGCATTTT.

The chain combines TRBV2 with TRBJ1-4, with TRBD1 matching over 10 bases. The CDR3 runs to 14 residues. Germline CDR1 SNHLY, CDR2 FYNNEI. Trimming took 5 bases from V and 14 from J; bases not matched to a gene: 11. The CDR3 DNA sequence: TGTGCCAGCAGTCTCTCGGGACAGGGGATGAAGCTGTTTTTT. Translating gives CASSLSGQGMKLFF.

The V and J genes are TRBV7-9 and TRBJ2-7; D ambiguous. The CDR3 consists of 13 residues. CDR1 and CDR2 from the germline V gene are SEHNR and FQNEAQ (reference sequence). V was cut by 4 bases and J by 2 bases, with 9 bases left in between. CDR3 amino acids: CASSSTVTYEQYF. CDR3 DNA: TGTGCCAGCAGCTCCACGGTGACCTACGAGCAGTACTTC.

CDR3 sequence: CASSRNGQFNSQETQYF. For the CDR3, the DNA is TGTGCCAGCAGCCGAAATGGACAGTTTAACTCACAAGAGACCCAGTACTTC. The V call is TRBV6-6, the J call TRBJ2-5; D is possibly TRBD1 (6 bases). V was shortened by 6 bases and J by 2 bases, with 22 bases between the two germline ends. This CDR3 contains 17 residues. CDR1 is MNHNY and CDR2 is SVGAGI in the germline V gene (reference sequence).

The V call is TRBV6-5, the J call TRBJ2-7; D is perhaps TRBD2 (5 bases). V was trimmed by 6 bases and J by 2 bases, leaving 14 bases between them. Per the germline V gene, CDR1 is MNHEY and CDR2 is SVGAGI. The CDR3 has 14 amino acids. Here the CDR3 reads CASSRGSAAYEQYF. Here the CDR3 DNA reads TGTGCCAGCAGCAGAGGGTCGGCAGCCTACGAGCAGTACTTC.

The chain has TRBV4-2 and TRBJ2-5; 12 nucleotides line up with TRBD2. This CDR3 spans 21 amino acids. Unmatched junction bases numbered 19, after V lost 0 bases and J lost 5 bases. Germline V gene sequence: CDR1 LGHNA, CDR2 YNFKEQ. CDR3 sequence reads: CASSQDKGQGLAGGARETQYF. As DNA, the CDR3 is TGTGCCAGCAGCCAAGATAAGGGACAAGGGCTAGCGGGGGGGGCTAGGGAGACCCAGTACTTC.

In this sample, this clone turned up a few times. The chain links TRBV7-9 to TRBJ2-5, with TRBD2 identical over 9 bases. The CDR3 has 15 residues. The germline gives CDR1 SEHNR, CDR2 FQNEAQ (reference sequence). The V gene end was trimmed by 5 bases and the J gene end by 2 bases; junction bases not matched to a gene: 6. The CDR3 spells CASSPRLAEQETQYF. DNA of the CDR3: TGTGCCAGCAGCCCTAGACTAGCGGAACAAGAGACCCAGTACTTC.

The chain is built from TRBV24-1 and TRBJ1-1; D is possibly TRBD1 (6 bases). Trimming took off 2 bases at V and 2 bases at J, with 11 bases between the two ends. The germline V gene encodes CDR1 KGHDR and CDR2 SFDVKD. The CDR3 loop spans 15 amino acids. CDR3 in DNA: TGTGCCACCAGTGATTCGGGACACCTTAACACTGAAGCTTTCTTT. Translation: CATSDSGHLNTEAFF.

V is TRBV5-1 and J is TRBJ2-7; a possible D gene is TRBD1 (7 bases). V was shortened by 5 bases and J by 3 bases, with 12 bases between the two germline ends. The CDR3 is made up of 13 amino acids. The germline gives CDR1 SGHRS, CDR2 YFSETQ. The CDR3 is CASRRQGLYEQYF. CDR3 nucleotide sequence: TGCGCCAGCAGGAGACAGGGACTCTACGAGCAGTACTTC.

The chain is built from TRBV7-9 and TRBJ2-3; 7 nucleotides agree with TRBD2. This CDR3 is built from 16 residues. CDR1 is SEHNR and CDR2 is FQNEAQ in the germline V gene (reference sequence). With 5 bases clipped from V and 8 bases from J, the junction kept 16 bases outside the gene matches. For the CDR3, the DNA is TGTGCCAGCAGCCCACCCTCGACTAGCACCCGAGCTACGCAGTATTTT. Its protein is CASSPPSTSTRATQYF. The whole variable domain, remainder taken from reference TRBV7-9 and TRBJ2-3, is DTGVSQNPRHKITKRGQNVTFRCDPISEHNRLYWYRQTLGQGPEFLTYFQNEAQLEKSRLLSDRFSAERPKGSFSTLEIQRTEQGDSAMYLCASSPPSTSTRATQYFGPGTRLTVL.

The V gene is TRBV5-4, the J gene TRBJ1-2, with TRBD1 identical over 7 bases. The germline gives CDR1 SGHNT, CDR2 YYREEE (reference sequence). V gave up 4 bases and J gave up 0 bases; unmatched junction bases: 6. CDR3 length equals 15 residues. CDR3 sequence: CASSPWQGANYGYTF. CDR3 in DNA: TGTGCCAGCAGCCCATGGCAGGGGGCTAACTATGGCTACACCTTC.

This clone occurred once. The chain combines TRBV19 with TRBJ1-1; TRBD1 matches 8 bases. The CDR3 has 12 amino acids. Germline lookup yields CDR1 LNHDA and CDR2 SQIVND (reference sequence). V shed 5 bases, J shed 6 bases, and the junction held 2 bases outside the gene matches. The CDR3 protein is CASSDRGAEAFF. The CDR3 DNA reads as TGTGCCAGTAGTGACAGGGGTGCTGAAGCTTTCTTT.

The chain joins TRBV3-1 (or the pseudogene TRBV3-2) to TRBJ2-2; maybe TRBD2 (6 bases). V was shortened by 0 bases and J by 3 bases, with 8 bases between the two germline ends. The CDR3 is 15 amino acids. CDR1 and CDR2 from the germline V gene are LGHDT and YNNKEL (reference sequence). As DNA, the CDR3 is TGTGCCAGCAGCCAAGATGGGACTTACACCGGGGAGCTGTTTTTT. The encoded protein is CASSQDGTYTGELFF.

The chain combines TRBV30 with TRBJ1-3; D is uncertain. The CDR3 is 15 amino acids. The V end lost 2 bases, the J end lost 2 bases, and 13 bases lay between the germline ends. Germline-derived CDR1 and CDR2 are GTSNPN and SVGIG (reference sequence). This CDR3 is CAWSQATLAGNTIYF. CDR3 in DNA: TGTGCCTGGAGTCAGGCGACCCTGGCTGGAAACACCATATATTTT.

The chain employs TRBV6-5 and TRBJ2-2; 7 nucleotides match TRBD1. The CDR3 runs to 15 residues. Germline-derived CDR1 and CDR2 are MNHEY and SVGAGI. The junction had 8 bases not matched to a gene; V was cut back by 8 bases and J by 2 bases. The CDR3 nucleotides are TGTGCCAGCGGAAAGACAGGGATCAACACCGGGGAGCTGTTTTTT. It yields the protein CASGKTGINTGELFF.

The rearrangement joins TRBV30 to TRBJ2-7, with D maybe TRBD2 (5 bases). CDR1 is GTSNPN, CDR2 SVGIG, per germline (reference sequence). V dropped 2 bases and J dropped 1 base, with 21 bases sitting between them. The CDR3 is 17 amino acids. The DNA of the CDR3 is TGTGCCTGGAGTAACGCTTGGCGGGCCCGAAGGTCCTACGAGCAGTACTTC. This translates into CAWSNAWRARRSYEQYF.

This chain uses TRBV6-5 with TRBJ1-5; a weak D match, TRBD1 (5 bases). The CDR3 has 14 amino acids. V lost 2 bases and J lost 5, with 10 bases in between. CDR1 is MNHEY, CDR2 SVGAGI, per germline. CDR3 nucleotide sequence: TGTGCCAGCAGTTACGTGGGGGGAGATCAGCCCCAGCATTTT. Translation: CASSYVGGDQPQHF.

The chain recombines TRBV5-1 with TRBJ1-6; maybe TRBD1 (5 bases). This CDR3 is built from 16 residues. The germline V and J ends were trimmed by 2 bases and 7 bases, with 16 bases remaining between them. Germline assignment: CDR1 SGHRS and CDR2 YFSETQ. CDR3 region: CASSFNFREANSPLHF. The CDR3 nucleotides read TGCGCCAGCAGCTTTAATTTCAGGGAAGCCAATTCACCCCTCCACTTT.

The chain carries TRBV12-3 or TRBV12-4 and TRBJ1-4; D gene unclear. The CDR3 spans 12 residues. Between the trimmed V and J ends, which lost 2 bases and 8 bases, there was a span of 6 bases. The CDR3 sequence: CASSLPGEKLFF. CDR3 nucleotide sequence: TGTGCCAGCAGTTTACCGGGGGAAAAACTGTTTTTT.

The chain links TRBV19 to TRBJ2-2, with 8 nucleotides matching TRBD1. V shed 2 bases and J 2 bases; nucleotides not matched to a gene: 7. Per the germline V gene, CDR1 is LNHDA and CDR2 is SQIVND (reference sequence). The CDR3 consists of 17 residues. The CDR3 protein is CASSIYPGGVNTGELFF. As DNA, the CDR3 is TGTGCCAGTAGTATATACCCAGGGGGCGTTAACACCGGGGAGCTGTTTTTT.